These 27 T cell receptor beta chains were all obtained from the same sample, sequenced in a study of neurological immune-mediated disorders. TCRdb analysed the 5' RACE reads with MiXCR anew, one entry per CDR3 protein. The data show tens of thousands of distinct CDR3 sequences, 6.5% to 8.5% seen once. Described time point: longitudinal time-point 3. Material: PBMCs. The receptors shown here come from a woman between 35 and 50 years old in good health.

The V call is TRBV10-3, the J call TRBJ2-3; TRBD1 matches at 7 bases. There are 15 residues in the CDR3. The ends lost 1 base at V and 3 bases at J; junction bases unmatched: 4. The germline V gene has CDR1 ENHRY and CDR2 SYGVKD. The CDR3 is CAISEYGTETDTQYF. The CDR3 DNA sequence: TGTGCCATCAGTGAGTACGGGACAGAGACAGATACGCAGTATTTT.

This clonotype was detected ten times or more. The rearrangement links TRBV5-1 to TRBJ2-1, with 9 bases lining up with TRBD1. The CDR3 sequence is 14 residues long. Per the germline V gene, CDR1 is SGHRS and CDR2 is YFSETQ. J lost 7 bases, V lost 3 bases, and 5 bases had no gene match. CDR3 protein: CASSSGTGWNEQFF. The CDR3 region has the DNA TGCGCCAGCAGCTCGGGGACAGGGTGGAATGAGCAGTTCTTC.

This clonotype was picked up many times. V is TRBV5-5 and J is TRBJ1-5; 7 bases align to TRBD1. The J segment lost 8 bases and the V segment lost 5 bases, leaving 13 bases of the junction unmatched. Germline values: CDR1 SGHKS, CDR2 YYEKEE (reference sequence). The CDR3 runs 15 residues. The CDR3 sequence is CASSLMGQGDEPQHF. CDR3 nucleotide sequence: TGTGCCAGCAGTTTAATGGGGCAGGGGGATGAGCCCCAGCATTTT.

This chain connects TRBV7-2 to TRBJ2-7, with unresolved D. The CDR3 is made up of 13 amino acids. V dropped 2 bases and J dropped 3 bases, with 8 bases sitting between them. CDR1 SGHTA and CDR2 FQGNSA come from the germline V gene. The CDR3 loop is CASSLFPGYEQYF. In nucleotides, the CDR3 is TGTGCCAGCAGCTTATTCCCCGGCTACGAGCAGTACTTC.

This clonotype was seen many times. The CDR3 loop is CASSDRGNGGSPLHF. The DNA of the CDR3 is TGTGCCAGCAGCGACCGTGGGAACGGGGGTTCACCCCTCCACTTT. The chain recombines TRBV9 with TRBJ1-6, with D maybe TRBD1 (5 bases). CDR1 SGDLS and CDR2 YYNGEE come from the germline V gene. The CDR3 runs 15 residues. Trimming left V 3 bases short and J 9 bases short, with 16 bases between.

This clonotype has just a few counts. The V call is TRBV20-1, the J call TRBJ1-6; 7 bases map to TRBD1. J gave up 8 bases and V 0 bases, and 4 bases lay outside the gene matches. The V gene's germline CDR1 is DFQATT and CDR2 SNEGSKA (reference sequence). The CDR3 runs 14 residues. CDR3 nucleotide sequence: TGCAGTGCTAGAGATCAGGGGGTCTATTCACCCCTCCACTTT. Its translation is CSARDQGVYSPLHF.

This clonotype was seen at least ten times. In DNA, the CDR3 is TGTGCCAGCTCAATGCAGAACAATCAGCCCCAGCATTTT. This codes for CASSMQNNQPQHF. This chain links TRBV18 with TRBJ1-5; D remains ambiguous. The CDR3 runs 13 residues. Germline V lookup: CDR1 KGHSH, CDR2 LQKENI. V was shortened by 5 bases and J by 3 bases, with 8 bases between the two germline ends.

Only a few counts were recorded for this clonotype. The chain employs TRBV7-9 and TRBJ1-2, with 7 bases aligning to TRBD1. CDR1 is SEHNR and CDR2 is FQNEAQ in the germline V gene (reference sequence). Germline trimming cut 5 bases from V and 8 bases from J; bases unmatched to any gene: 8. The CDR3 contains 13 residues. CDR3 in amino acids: CASSPKGAGGYTF. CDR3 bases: TGTGCCAGCAGCCCCAAGGGGGCAGGCGGCTACACCTTC.

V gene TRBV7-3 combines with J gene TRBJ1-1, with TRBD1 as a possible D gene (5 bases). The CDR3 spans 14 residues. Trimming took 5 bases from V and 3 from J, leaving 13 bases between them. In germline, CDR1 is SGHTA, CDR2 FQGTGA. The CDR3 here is CASSPGHGHTEAFF. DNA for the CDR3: TGTGCCAGCAGCCCTGGACATGGGCACACTGAAGCTTTCTTT.

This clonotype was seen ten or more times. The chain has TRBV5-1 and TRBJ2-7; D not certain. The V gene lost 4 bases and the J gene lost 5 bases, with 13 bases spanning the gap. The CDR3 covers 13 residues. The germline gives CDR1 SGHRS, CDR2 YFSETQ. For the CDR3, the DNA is TGCGCCAGCAGCCGGACGGCTTGGGACGAGCAGTACTTC. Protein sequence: CASSRTAWDEQYF.

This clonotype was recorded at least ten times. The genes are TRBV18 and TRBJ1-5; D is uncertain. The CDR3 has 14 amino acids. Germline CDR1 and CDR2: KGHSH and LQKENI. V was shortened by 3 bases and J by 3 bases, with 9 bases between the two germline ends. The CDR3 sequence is CASSPESFNQPQHF. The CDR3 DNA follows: TGTGCCAGCTCACCCGAAAGTTTCAATCAGCCCCAGCATTTT.

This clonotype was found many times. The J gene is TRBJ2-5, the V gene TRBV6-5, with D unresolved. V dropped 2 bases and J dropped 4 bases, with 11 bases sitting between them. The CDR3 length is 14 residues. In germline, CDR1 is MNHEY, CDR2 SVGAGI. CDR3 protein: CASSYVGAGETQYF. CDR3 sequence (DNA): TGTGCCAGCAGTTACGTAGGAGCAGGAGAGACCCAGTACTTC.

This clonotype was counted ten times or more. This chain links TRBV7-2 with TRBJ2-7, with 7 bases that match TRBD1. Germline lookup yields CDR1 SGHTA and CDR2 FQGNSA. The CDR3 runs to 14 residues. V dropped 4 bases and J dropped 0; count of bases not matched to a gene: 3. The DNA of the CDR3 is TGTGCCAGCAGCTCCAGACAGGGCTCCTACGAGCAGTACTTC. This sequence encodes CASSSRQGSYEQYF.

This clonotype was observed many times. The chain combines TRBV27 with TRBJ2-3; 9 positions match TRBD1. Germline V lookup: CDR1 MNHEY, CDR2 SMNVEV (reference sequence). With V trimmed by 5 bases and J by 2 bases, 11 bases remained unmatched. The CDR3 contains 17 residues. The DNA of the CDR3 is TGTGCCAGCAGTCCGTCGACAGGGGGTATAATCACAGATACGCAGTATTTT. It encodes CASSPSTGGIITDTQYF.

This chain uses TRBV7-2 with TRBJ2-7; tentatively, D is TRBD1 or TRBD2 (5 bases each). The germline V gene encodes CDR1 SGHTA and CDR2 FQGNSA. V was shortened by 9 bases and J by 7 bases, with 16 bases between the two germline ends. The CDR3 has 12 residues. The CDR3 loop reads CARSRSWGEQYF. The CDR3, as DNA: TGTGCCAGAAGCCGGTCCTGGGGGGAGCAGTACTTC.

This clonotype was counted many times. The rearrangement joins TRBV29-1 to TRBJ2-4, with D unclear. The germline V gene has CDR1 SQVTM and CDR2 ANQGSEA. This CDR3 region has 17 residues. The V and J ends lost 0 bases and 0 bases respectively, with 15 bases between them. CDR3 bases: TGCAGCGTTGAAGATATAGGCGGAATTCTAGCCAAAAACATTCAGTACTTC. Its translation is CSVEDIGGILAKNIQYF.

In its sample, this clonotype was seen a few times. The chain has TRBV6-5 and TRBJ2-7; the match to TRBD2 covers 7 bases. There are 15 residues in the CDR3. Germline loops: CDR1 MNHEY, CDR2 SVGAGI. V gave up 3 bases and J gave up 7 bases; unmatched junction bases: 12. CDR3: CASSYNGRGGWEQYF. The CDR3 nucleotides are TGTGCCAGCAGTTATAATGGCCGCGGGGGATGGGAGCAGTACTTC.

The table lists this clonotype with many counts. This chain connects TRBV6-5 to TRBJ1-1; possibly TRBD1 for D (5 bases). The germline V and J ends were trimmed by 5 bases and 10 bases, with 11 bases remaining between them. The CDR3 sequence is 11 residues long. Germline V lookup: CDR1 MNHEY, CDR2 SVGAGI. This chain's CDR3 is CASSPGRGAFF. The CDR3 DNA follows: TGTGCCAGCAGTCCAGGGAGGGGAGCTTTCTTT.

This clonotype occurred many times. CDR3 residues: CASSAVESISSQYF. Written as DNA, the CDR3 is TGTGCCAGCAGTGCGGTGGAAAGCATAAGTTCGCAGTATTTT. The V gene is TRBV6-1, the J gene TRBJ2-3; D call uncertain. There are 14 residues in the CDR3. Germline assignment: CDR1 MNHNS and CDR2 SASEGT. Trimming took 4 bases from V and 10 from J, leaving 18 bases between them.

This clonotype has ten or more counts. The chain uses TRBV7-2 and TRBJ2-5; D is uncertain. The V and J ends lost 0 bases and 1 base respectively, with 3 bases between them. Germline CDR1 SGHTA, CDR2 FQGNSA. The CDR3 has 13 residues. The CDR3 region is CASSLALQETQYF. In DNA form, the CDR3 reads TGTGCCAGCAGCTTAGCGCTCCAAGAGACCCAGTACTTC.

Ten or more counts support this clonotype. CDR3: CATFSLQGGYGYTF. The CDR3, as DNA: TGTGCCACCTTTAGCCTACAGGGAGGCTATGGCTACACCTTC. This rearrangement joins TRBV6-6 to TRBJ1-2, with D possibly matching TRBD1 (6 bases). Germline CDR1 and CDR2: MNHNY and SVGAGI (reference sequence). V was trimmed by 10 bases and J by 4 bases, leaving 19 bases between them. The CDR3 has 14 residues.

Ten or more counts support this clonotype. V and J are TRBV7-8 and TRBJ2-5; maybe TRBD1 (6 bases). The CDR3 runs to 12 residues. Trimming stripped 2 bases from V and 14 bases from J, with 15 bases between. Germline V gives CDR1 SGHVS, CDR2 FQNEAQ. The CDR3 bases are TGTGCCAGCAGCTTAAGGGAAGACAGGCTATACTTC. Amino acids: CASSLREDRLYF.

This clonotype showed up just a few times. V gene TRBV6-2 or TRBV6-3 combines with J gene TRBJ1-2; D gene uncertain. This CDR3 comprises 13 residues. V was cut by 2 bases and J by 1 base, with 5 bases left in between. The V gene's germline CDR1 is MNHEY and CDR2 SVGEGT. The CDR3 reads CASSYVYNYGYTF. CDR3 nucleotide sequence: TGTGCCAGCAGTTACGTTTATAACTATGGCTACACCTTC.

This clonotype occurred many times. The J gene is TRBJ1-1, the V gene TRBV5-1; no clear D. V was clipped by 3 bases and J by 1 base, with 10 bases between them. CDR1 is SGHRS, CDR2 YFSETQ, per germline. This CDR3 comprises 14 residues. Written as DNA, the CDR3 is TGCGCCAGCAGCTCCGGATTGAGGAACACTGAAGCTTTCTTT. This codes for CASSSGLRNTEAFF.

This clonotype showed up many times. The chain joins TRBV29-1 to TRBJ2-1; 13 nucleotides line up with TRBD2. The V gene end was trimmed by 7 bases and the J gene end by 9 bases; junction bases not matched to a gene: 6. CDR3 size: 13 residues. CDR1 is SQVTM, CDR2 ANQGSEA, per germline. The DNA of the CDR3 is TGCAGCGCCGGACTAGCGGGAGCATTTGAGCAGTTCTTC. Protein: CSAGLAGAFEQFF.

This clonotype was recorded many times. CDR3: CASRPMAGVANEQFF. The CDR3 region has the DNA TGTGCCAGCAGACCAATGGCGGGAGTTGCGAATGAGCAGTTCTTC. This rearrangement joins TRBV2 to TRBJ2-1, with 7 nucleotides matching TRBD2. V shed 6 bases and J 7 bases; nucleotides not matched to a gene: 12. Germline V gene lookup returns CDR1 SNHLY and CDR2 FYNNEI. This CDR3 has 15 residues.

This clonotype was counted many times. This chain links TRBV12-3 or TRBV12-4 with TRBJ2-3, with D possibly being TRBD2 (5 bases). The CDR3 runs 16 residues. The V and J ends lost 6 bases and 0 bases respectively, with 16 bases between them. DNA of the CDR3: TGTGCCAGCAGCCCGTTGGTGGACTCAAGCACAGATACGCAGTATTTT. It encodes CASSPLVDSSTDTQYF.